This TCR beta chain was recovered during a study of tumor-infiltrating lymphocytes in primary liver carcinoma. Study findings and constraints: Pairs comparing tumor with adjacent tissue or blood overlapped less than pairs drawn from tumor regions. Tumor samples exhibited a significantly greater top-250-clone fraction than blood samples (p = 0.039).

Making TCR beta cDNA involved roughly 0.55 ug total RNA and a constant-region primer. Library construction for TCR beta comprised three nested multiplex PCR rounds performed with slightly modified ARM-PCR. For 10 cycles apiece, the opening two PCR rounds ran with TRBV1-TRBV30 forward primers and a C-beta reverse primer. TCRdb independently ran MiXCR on the multiplex PCR reads; one entry per CDR3 protein. The repertoire has tens of thousands of distinct CDR3 sequences, 70% to 80% of them found once; the top ten carry over 30%. The source material, about 17-31 mg of unsorted bulk tissue, was used to co-extract RNA and DNA. Collection of samples drew on five separate regions of each tumor. With respect to this clonotype: Its antigen is not identified. One end of the junction fails to match germline, which may point to a read error.

There are 14 residues in the CDR3. Germline V CDR1 and CDR2: MRHNA, SNTAGT. Input material: liver tumor tissue from sampling region 5. Subset meaning: tumor region T5, tumor centre. This chain uses TRBV6-4 with TRBJ2-1, with D possibly TRBD2 on 5 matching bases. The TCR comes from a man aged 35 to 55 with primary liver carcinoma and hepatitis B virus infection. CDR3 in DNA: TGTACCAGCAGTGAACGTGGGAGTGAGGATGAGCAGTTCTTC. This codes for CTSSERGSEDEQFF.